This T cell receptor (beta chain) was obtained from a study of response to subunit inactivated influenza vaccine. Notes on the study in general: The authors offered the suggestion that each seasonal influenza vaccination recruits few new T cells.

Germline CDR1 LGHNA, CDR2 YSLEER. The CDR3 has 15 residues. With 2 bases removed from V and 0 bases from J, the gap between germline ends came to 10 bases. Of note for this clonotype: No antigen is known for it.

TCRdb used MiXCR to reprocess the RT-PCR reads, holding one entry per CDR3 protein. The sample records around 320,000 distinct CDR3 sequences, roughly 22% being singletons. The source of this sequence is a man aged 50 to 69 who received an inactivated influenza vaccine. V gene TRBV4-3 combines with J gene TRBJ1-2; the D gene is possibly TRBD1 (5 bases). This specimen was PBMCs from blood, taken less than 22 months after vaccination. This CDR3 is CASSQYQGPNYGYTF. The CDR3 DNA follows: TGCGCCAGCAGCCAATACCAGGGTCCTAACTATGGCTACACCTTC.